A single sample is the source of the 29 T cell receptor beta chains below, sequenced in a study of control samples from healthy donors and cancer patients. Measured with immunoSEQ multiplex PCR; TCRdb has only the in-frame clones, and not every one. Among around 68,000 clones listed, approximately 80% were seen once. The sequencing sample was made of PBMCs. Receptor source: a woman aged 45 to 65 with lung cancer.

This clone was recorded only once. The rearrangement uses TRBV18 and TRBJ1-2; D perhaps matches TRBD1 (6 bases). The germline gives CDR1 KGHSH, CDR2 LQKENI. V was shortened by 3 bases and J by 5 bases, with 13 bases between the two germline ends. CDR3 size: 14 residues. DNA of the CDR3: TGTGCCAGCTCACCTCTAGGACAGCGTTATGGCTACACCTTC. It specifies CASSPLGQRYGYTF.

The genes are TRBV5-1 and TRBJ2-4; the D gene is possibly TRBD1 (6 bases). The CDR3 is 14 residues long. The germline V and J ends were trimmed by 0 bases and 8 bases, with 12 bases remaining between them. CDR1 SGHRS and CDR2 YFSETQ come from the germline V gene. This chain's CDR3 is CASSLGGPGHIQYF. CDR3 in DNA: TGCGCCAGCAGCTTGGGGGGGCCAGGACACATTCAGTACTTC.

The sample holds one count of this clone. The chain joins TRBV10-2 to TRBJ1-2, with D perhaps TRBD1 (5 bases). CDR3 size: 13 residues. The V gene's germline CDR1 is WSHSY and CDR2 SAAADI. V lost 10 bases to trimming and J lost 3 bases, with 15 bases between them. This chain's CDR3 is CATSGTGDYGYTF. CDR3 DNA: TGCGCCACCTCCGGGACGGGAGACTATGGCTACACCTTC.

The table lists this clone with a few counts. The chain joins TRBV2 to TRBJ2-1; D gene ambiguous. V was trimmed by 3 bases and J by 10 bases, leaving 7 bases between them. The CDR3 spans 11 residues. Germline V gene lookup returns CDR1 SNHLY and CDR2 FYNNEI. The CDR3 region is CASSDKNEQFF. The DNA of the CDR3 is TGTGCCAGCAGTGATAAGAACGAGCAGTTCTTC.

Remarks on this clone: The sample has other DNA sequences that encode this CDR3 too. The chain joins TRBV28 to TRBJ1-4; D ambiguous. V lost 6 bases to trimming and J lost 0 bases, with 11 bases between them. This CDR3 region has 15 residues. Germline V gene lookup returns CDR1 MDHEN and CDR2 SYDVKM. CDR3 sequence: CASRTHSATNEKLFF. The CDR3, as DNA: TGTGCCAGCAGGACCCATAGTGCAACTAATGAAAAACTGTTTTTT.

The chain carries TRBV6-2 or TRBV6-3 and TRBJ1-1; D is uncertain. The CDR3 spans 13 residues. V lost 2 bases and J 7 bases, leaving 11 bases between the germline ends. CDR1 is MNHEY and CDR2 is SVGEGT in the germline V gene. In DNA, the CDR3 is TGTGCCAGCAGTTACGGGGTACAGATTGAAGCTTTCTTT. Residues: CASSYGVQIEAFF.

V is TRBV30 and J is TRBJ1-1; unclear D gene. Between the trimmed V and J ends, which lost 5 bases and 5 bases, there was a span of 21 bases. CDR1 is GTSNPN and CDR2 is SVGIG in the germline V gene (reference sequence). This CDR3 has 15 residues. CDR3 nucleotides: TGTGCCTGGGATAAGGGTGCCGGCTATGGAACTGAAGCTTTCTTT. It yields the protein CAWDKGAGYGTEAFF.

This chain connects TRBV6-5 to TRBJ1-1; 10 bases align to TRBD1. The V and J ends lost 7 bases and 1 base, in that order; junction bases with no gene match: 6. The CDR3 loop spans 15 amino acids. The V gene's germline CDR1 is MNHEY and CDR2 SVGAGI. CDR3 nucleotides: TGTGCCAGCATACAGACAGGGGGCTGGAACACTGAAGCTTTCTTT. Amino acids: CASIQTGGWNTEAFF.

The CDR3 loop is CATSVIGQGPDTQYF. The CDR3 DNA reads TGTGCCACCAGTGTGATTGGGCAGGGTCCCGATACGCAGTATTTT. The rearrangement links TRBV24-1 to TRBJ2-3, with a tentative D call TRBD1 (5 bases). This CDR3 has 15 amino acids. With 5 bases removed from V and 6 bases from J, the gap between germline ends came to 17 bases. Germline assignment: CDR1 KGHDR and CDR2 SFDVKD.

This clone was seen more than once but under ten times. V is TRBV7-2 and J is TRBJ1-1; no clear D. Germline V CDR1 and CDR2: SGHTA, FQGNSA. The germline V and J ends were trimmed by 1 base and 7 bases, with 10 bases remaining between them. The CDR3 has 13 amino acids. The CDR3 DNA is TGTGCCAGCAGCTTAGGATTTGGGTTTGAAGCTTTCTTT. Its protein is CASSLGFGFEAFF.

The CDR3 reads CASGLIQGPTDSNQPQHF. The CDR3, as DNA: TGTGCTAGTGGTTTGATACAGGGCCCCACCGATAGCAATCAGCCCCAGCATTTT. The rearrangement links TRBV12-5 to TRBJ1-5, with a weak D call TRBD1 (6 bases). The CDR3 runs 18 residues. Trimming took 2 bases from V and 0 from J, leaving 17 bases between them. Germline CDR1 LGHNT, CDR2 FRNRAP.

This chain connects TRBV11-3 to TRBJ1-1; weak D call: TRBD1 (6 bases). V lost 3 bases to trimming and J lost 0 bases, with 23 bases between them. The CDR3 is made up of 19 amino acids. The germline V gene encodes CDR1 SGHNT and CDR2 YENEEA. DNA of the CDR3: TGTGCCAGCAGCTTCCCCCCCCCAGGGGTTTCCGATCTGAACACTGAAGCTTTCTTT. This codes for CASSFPPPGVSDLNTEAFF. Full variable domain (outside the CDR3, taken from reference TRBV11-3 and TRBJ1-1): EAGVVQSPRYKIIEKKQPVAFWCNPISGHNTLYWYLQNLGQGPELLIRYENEEAVDDSQLPKDRFSAERLKGVDSTLKIQPAELGDSAVYLCASSFPPPGVSDLNTEAFFGQGTRLTVV.

CDR3 DNA: TGTGCCATCAATAAAGGGGGGGGCACTGAAGCTTTCTTT. Its protein product is CAINKGGGTEAFF. The rearrangement joins TRBV6-5 to TRBJ1-1, with D maybe TRBD1 (6 bases). The germline CDR1 and CDR2 sequences are MNHEY and SVGAGI. The CDR3 is 13 residues long. Trimming removed 10 bases at V and 4 bases at J, with 16 bases between.

This sequence joins TRBV7-2 and TRBJ2-4; the match to TRBD1 covers 12 bases. The CDR3 loop spans 17 amino acids. CDR1 is SGHTA and CDR2 is FQGNSA in the germline V gene. Germline trimming cut 1 base from V and 1 base from J; bases unmatched to any gene: 2. The DNA for the CDR3 is TGTGCCAGCAGCTTAGGGGACAGGGGGCTGGCCAAAAACATTCAGTACTTC. It is translated as CASSLGDRGLAKNIQYF.

The chain carries TRBV29-1 and TRBJ1-2; unclear D gene. The CDR3 extends over 13 amino acids. Germline values: CDR1 SQVTM, CDR2 ANQGSEA. V was shortened by 3 bases and J by 5 bases, with 13 bases between the two germline ends. CDR3 nucleotides: TGCAGCGTTGAGATCCCGGGAGAATATGGCTACACCTTC. Its protein is CSVEIPGEYGYTF.

The V call is TRBV12-3 or TRBV12-4, the J call TRBJ1-1; TRBD1 aligns across 7 bases. This CDR3 contains 13 residues. J gave up 3 bases and V 7 bases, and 5 bases lay outside the gene matches. DNA of the CDR3: TGTGCCAGCATCGGGACAGCTCACACTGAAGCTTTCTTT. Protein sequence: CASIGTAHTEAFF.

This clone is a singleton in its sample. The V gene is TRBV7-2, the J gene TRBJ1-4, with 11 nucleotides matching TRBD1. Germline CDR1 and CDR2: SGHTA and FQGNSA. CDR3 length: 14 amino acids. With 5 bases clipped from V and 6 bases from J, the junction kept 2 bases outside the gene matches. CDR3 sequence (DNA): TGTGCCAGCAGCGGGACAGGGGGATATGAAAAACTGTTTTTT. This encodes CASSGTGGYEKLFF.

This chain links TRBV5-6 with TRBJ2-1, with D perhaps matching TRBD2 (5 bases). Germline loops: CDR1 SGHDT, CDR2 YYEEEE. Trimming stripped 2 bases from V and 6 bases from J, with 15 bases between. CDR3 length equals 15 residues. For the CDR3, the DNA is TGTGCCAGCAGCTTTTATAAGAGGGCTCTCAATGAGCAGTTCTTC. Its protein is CASSFYKRALNEQFF.

This clone was counted once. Other nucleotide sequences in the sample specify the same CDR3. The chain is built from TRBV9 and TRBJ1-1, with D unclear. Germline CDR1 reads SGDLS; CDR2 reads YYNGEE. V gave up 4 bases and J gave up 1 base, with 8 bases separating them. The CDR3 is made up of 13 amino acids. Here the CDR3 reads CASSSGPNTEAFF. CDR3 bases: TGTGCCAGCAGCTCGGGCCCGAACACTGAAGCTTTCTTT.

The rearrangement uses TRBV12-5 and TRBJ2-5; TRBD1 matches 10 bases. The J segment lost 2 bases and the V segment lost 6 bases, leaving 6 bases of the junction unmatched. Germline values: CDR1 LGHNT, CDR2 FRNRAP. The CDR3 runs to 15 residues. CDR3 in DNA: TGTGCTAGTGGGACAGGGGGCTATGGTCAAGAGACCCAGTACTTC. This sequence encodes CASGTGGYGQETQYF.

The V call is TRBV7-3, the J call TRBJ1-1; TRBD1 matches 8 bases. With 5 bases clipped from V and 4 bases from J, the junction kept 0 bases outside the gene matches. The CDR3 consists of 12 residues. The V gene's germline CDR1 is SGHTA and CDR2 FQGTGA. CDR3 residues: CASSTGGTEAFF. CDR3 nucleotides: TGTGCCAGCAGCACAGGGGGCACTGAAGCTTTCTTT.

The chain employs TRBV5-1 and TRBJ2-7; the match to TRBD1 covers 8 bases. CDR1 is SGHRS, CDR2 YFSETQ, per germline. J gave up 7 bases and V 2 bases, and 8 bases lay outside the gene matches. The CDR3 is 14 residues long. CDR3 region: CASSFPGQGREQYF. CDR3 coding DNA: TGCGCCAGCAGCTTCCCTGGACAGGGAAGGGAGCAGTACTTC.

The V gene is TRBV2, the J gene TRBJ2-3; the match to TRBD2 covers 9 bases. The CDR3 spans 15 residues. With V trimmed by 5 bases and J by 2 bases, 5 bases remained unmatched. Germline lookup yields CDR1 SNHLY and CDR2 FYNNEI. The CDR3 spells CASSLSGGYTDTQYF. The CDR3 DNA is TGTGCCAGCAGTCTAAGCGGGGGGTACACAGATACGCAGTATTTT.

V usage is TRBV11-2 and J usage is TRBJ1-2; the D gene is possibly TRBD1 (5 bases). The V gene's germline CDR1 is SGHAT and CDR2 FQNNGV. Trimming took off 5 bases at V and 5 bases at J, with 12 bases between the two ends. The CDR3 totals 13 residues. The CDR3 sequence: CASSLGPLYGYTF. As DNA, the CDR3 is TGTGCCAGCAGCCTGGGACCTTTATATGGCTACACCTTC.

The chain combines TRBV12-3 or TRBV12-4 with TRBJ1-1, with D tentatively TRBD1 (5 bases). The CDR3 runs to 13 residues. The ends were cut back, 5 bases at V and 1 base at J, with 8 bases in the middle. CDR3 sequence reads: CASSQRGNTEAFF. CDR3 DNA sequence: TGTGCCAGCAGTCAGAGGGGGAACACTGAAGCTTTCTTT.

The gene calls are TRBV7-8 and TRBJ1-4; a weak D match, TRBD1 (5 bases). The CDR3 contains 14 residues. Germline-derived CDR1 and CDR2 are SGHVS and FQNEAQ. The V end lost 5 bases, the J end lost 6 bases, and 13 bases lay between the germline ends. For the CDR3, the DNA is TGTGCCAGCAGCAGGGCCGCGACAGATGAAAAACTGTTTTTT. It translates to CASSRAATDEKLFF. The full variable domain, its missing parts supplied by reference TRBV7-8 and TRBJ1-4, is GAGVSQSPRYKVAKRGQDVALRCDPISGHVSLFWYQQALGQGPEFLTYFQNEAQLDKSGLPSDRFFAERPEGSVSTLKIQRTQQEDSAVYLCASSRAATDEKLFFGSGTQLSVL.

The chain links TRBV4-1 to TRBJ1-1; D is uncertain. Per germline, CDR1 MGHRA and CDR2 YSYEKL. This CDR3 has 14 residues. V was pared by 4 bases and J by 3 bases, with 12 bases between. The CDR3 sequence: CASSPGALYTEAFF. DNA of the CDR3: TGCGCCAGCAGCCCGGGCGCGCTGTACACTGAAGCTTTCTTT.

The chain couples TRBV11-2 to TRBJ1-1; unclear D gene. The length of the CDR3 is 12 residues. Germline values: CDR1 SGHAT, CDR2 FQNNGV. Trimming pared 3 bases from V and 2 bases from J, leaving 4 bases between. The CDR3 DNA reads TGTGCCAGCAGCTTCGTAAACACTGAAGCTTTCTTT. Translated: CASSFVNTEAFF.

The rearrangement links TRBV2 to TRBJ1-5; 10 nucleotides match TRBD1. CDR3 size: 12 residues. In germline, CDR1 is SNHLY, CDR2 FYNNEI. V lost 8 bases, J lost 5 bases, and 0 bases stayed unmatched. The chain's CDR3 is CASGQGDQPQHF. DNA for the CDR3: TGTGCCAGCGGACAGGGGGATCAGCCCCAGCATTTT.